This T cell receptor beta chain was captured by sequencing in a study of low-dose radiotherapy and immunotherapy resistance in tumors (dated by TCRdb to 2021 to 2024). In the study overall: In Cohort 1, 0.5 Gy per fraction was delivered every 2 weeks, and a total PTV dose of 6.5 Gy was prescribed. Eight patients were included in the translational analysis, namely three from the first dose cohort plus the first five from the second dose cohort. Starting on cycle 1 day 1, patients took 300 mg of aspirin by mouth once daily for four cycles. Nivolumab and ipilimumab were both given intravenously, with nivolumab at a 240 mg flat dose every two weeks and ipilimumab at 1 mg/kg every six weeks. Trial participants were not randomized into treatment groups. Intravenous cyclophosphamide at 200 mg/m2 was administered every two weeks, one day ahead of each radiation and immunotherapy administration. For Cohort 2, the dose was 1 Gy per fraction given every two weeks, adding up to 13 Gy in total across 26 weeks.

This clonotype has ten or more counts. The antigen this receptor binds is unknown. No base qualities exist here, and no much larger clone lies one base off it. The germline ends are 23 bases apart after V is trimmed by 7 bases and J by 3 bases. Per the germline V gene, SGHRS is the CDR1 and YFSETQ is the CDR2. CDR3 length: 17 amino acids, cysteine to phenylalanine. Of all the DNA, just the CDR3 is kept, 51 bases in frame from base 1. Reading the label with the study, this specimen's time point is: before trial treatment. The donors took part in RACIN, a single-arm, phase I, dose-escalation trial that combined nivolumab, ipilimumab, aspirin, low-dose cyclophosphamide and low-dose radiotherapy. Patients were eligible if they had advanced solid tumors that were TIL-negative. Instrument used: Illumina HiSeq 2500. First-strand cDNA was synthesized using Superscript III and a set of TRAV- and TRBV-specific primers, so that both TCRalpha and TCRbeta chains were covered. TCRs were amplified with Phusion for 15 to 25 PCR cycles using a constant-region primer together with the adapter attached to the V primers. Isolated mRNA was amplified with the MessageAmp II aRNA Amplification Kit, using a roughly 15-hour in vitro transcription at 37°C. The Dynabeads mRNA DIRECT Purification Kit was used to isolate the mRNA for TCR sequencing. Indexed Illumina adapters were added in a second roughly 25-cycle Phusion PCR, and the resulting products were purified with AMPure XP beads. Per the source publication's procedure: Custom Perl scripts pooled TCR sequences encoding the same protein, removed out-of-frame sequences and computed each clonotype's abundance. Any TCR sequence supported by only a single read was excluded from analysis. Repertoire metrics included Shannon entropy, Gini index, clonality, richness, and frequency of TCRs shared between repertoires. Using fastp at Q25 and MiXCR, TCRdb reprocessed the public reads and kept productive beta chains. A single entry per CDR3 protein holds the most common genes and DNA from its merged rows. These V and J calls originate from TCRdb's pipeline instead of the authors' own analysis. Within this sample are 40,000 or so distinct CDR3 sequences, with around 30% of them counted one time only. Of the sample, roughly 4% is held by the ten largest clones.

This sequence was found in a male donor with gallbladder cancer. The V and J genes are TRBV5-1 and TRBJ2-1; possibly the D gene is TRBD2, per 7 matching bases. The sequences come from PBMCs, collected before treatment. The CDR3 region has the sequence CASVLNQGGADYNEQFF. The DNA sequence follows: TGCGCCAGCGTTCTAAACCAAGGGGGGGCCGACTACAATGAGCAGTTCTTC.